The 21 T cell receptor beta chains listed next were all sequenced from one sample in a study of T-cell memory formation after mild COVID-19. Each CDR3 protein is one row after TCRdb ran MiXCR on the 5' RACE reads. Of over 150,000 distinct CDR3 sequences listed, about 21% were seen once; the top ten hold around 23%. Sequencing input: PBMCs or a T cell subset sorted from them (not recorded which). The origin of the receptors is an adult woman who had mild COVID-19 (a few samples of this study predate the infection). Cell type and time point are not known.

The chain joins TRBV9 to TRBJ1-1; D uncertain. The germline CDR1 and CDR2 sequences are SGDLS and YYNGEE. Trimming left V 3 bases short and J 7 bases short, with 19 bases between. This CDR3 is 15 amino acids long. CDR3 bases: TGTGCCAGCAGCGCCGGGAGCCTCGTTATGAGTGAAGCTTTCTTT. The encoded protein is CASSAGSLVMSEAFF.

This clonotype was found many times. The chain uses TRBV4-2 and TRBJ2-5, with 10 bases that match TRBD2. Trimming removed 2 bases from V and 2 bases from J; junction bases left unmatched: 2. The CDR3 is made up of 15 amino acids. CDR1 and CDR2 (germline): LGHNA, YNFKEQ. The CDR3 sequence: CASSQNSGGQETQYF. Written as DNA, the CDR3 is TGTGCCAGCAGCCAAAATAGCGGGGGGCAAGAGACCCAGTACTTC.

This clonotype has a handful of counts. This chain's CDR3 is CSARDGPWAGFNEQFF. In DNA form, the CDR3 reads TGCAGTGCTAGAGATGGTCCTTGGGCGGGATTCAATGAGCAGTTCTTC. V and J are TRBV20-1 and TRBJ2-1, with a weak D call TRBD2 (6 bases). CDR1 and CDR2 (germline): DFQATT, SNEGSKA (reference sequence). This CDR3 region has 16 residues. V was shortened by 0 bases and J by 6 bases, with 18 bases between the two germline ends.

The rearrangement joins TRBV29-1 to TRBJ2-7; no clear D gene. The CDR3 has 10 residues. CDR1 and CDR2 from the germline V gene are SQVTM and ANQGSEA. V lost 5 bases, J lost 3 bases, and 5 bases lay in between. CDR3: CSVFSYEQYF. The DNA for the CDR3 is TGCAGCGTTTTCAGCTACGAGCAGTACTTC.

The rearrangement joins TRBV27 to TRBJ1-4; maybe TRBD1 (5 bases). The CDR3 totals 18 residues. V was trimmed by 2 bases and J by 0 bases, leaving 16 bases between them. Germline-derived CDR1 and CDR2 are MNHEY and SMNVEV (reference sequence). This chain's CDR3 is CASSLGAPGGPTNEKLFF. DNA of the CDR3: TGTGCCAGCAGTTTAGGGGCACCCGGGGGACCAACTAATGAAAAACTGTTTTTT.

V is TRBV27 and J is TRBJ2-7; TRBD1 matches 10 bases. The J segment lost 4 bases and the V segment lost 4 bases, leaving 16 bases of the junction unmatched. From germline, CDR1 is MNHEY and CDR2 SMNVEV (reference sequence). This CDR3 spans 18 amino acids. Here the CDR3 reads CASSSFLGRQGAVYEQYF. The CDR3 nucleotides are TGTGCCAGCAGTTCCTTCCTGGGGAGACAGGGGGCTGTGTACGAGCAGTACTTC.

This clonotype was observed a few times. The rearrangement joins TRBV20-1 to TRBJ2-7; D tentatively fits TRBD1 or TRBD2 (5 bases each). The CDR3 is 14 amino acids. Germline CDR1 and CDR2: DFQATT and SNEGSKA (reference sequence). The V end was cut by 1 base, the J end by 2 bases, with 12 bases between. The CDR3 spells CSARGRGETYEQYF. The CDR3 DNA sequence: TGCAGTGCTAGAGGAAGAGGGGAAACCTACGAGCAGTACTTC.

V gene TRBV30 combines with J gene TRBJ2-2; no clear D. V lost 4 bases to trimming and J lost 4 bases, with 10 bases between them. CDR1 is GTSNPN and CDR2 is SVGIG in the germline V gene (reference sequence). This CDR3 has 13 residues. The CDR3 sequence: CAWKETGTGELFF. CDR3 bases: TGTGCCTGGAAGGAGACGGGCACCGGGGAGCTGTTTTTT.

The rearrangement uses TRBV5-1 and TRBJ2-3, with D unresolved. CDR1 and CDR2 (germline): SGHRS, YFSETQ. This CDR3 has 15 residues. The V and J ends lost 0 bases and 2 bases respectively, with 10 bases between them. The CDR3 protein is CASSLGAATTDTQYF. The CDR3 DNA reads TGCGCCAGCAGCTTGGGGGCGGCAACCACAGATACGCAGTATTTT.

The chain couples TRBV6-2 or TRBV6-3 to TRBJ1-5; D gene uncertain. CDR3 length: 17 residues. Deletions cut 1 base from V and 0 bases from J, with 13 bases between. Germline-derived CDR1 and CDR2 are MNHEY and SVGEGT. Here the CDR3 reads CASSYFPARDSNQPQHF. The CDR3 region has the DNA TGTGCCAGCAGTTACTTTCCGGCACGAGATAGCAATCAGCCCCAGCATTTT.

The chain joins TRBV9 to TRBJ2-3; the match to TRBD2 covers 8 bases. The CDR3 consists of 14 residues. Germline V gene sequence: CDR1 SGDLS, CDR2 YYNGEE. J gave up 5 bases and V 2 bases, and 4 bases lay outside the gene matches. The CDR3 is CASSVGGAGDTQYF. The CDR3, as DNA: TGTGCCAGCAGCGTCGGGGGGGCAGGAGATACGCAGTATTTT. Variable domain in full (rest from reference TRBV9 and TRBJ2-3): DSGVTQTPKHLITATGQRVTLRCSPRSGDLSVYWYQQSLDQGLQFLIQYYNGEERAKGNILERFSAQQFPDLHSELNLSSLELGDSALYFCASSVGGAGDTQYFGPGTRLTVL.

J is TRBJ2-7 and V is TRBV18, with D possibly being TRBD2 (6 bases). This CDR3 is built from 14 residues. The V gene lost 6 bases and the J gene lost 4 bases, with 16 bases spanning the gap. Germline CDR1 reads KGHSH; CDR2 reads LQKENI. This chain's CDR3 is CASSLPGVGYEQYF. The CDR3 bases are TGTGCCAGCTCCCTGCCGGGGGTAGGATACGAGCAGTACTTC.

This clonotype has just a few counts. The chain employs TRBV19 and TRBJ2-5; 14 nucleotides agree with TRBD2. There are 17 residues in the CDR3. Germline assignment: CDR1 LNHDA and CDR2 SQIVND (reference sequence). Trimming cost V 5 bases and J 4 bases; bases outside gene matches: 9. The CDR3 loop is CASSPPGLAGAGETQYF. DNA for the CDR3: TGTGCCAGTAGTCCGCCGGGACTAGCGGGGGCCGGAGAGACCCAGTACTTC.

This chain links TRBV12-3 or TRBV12-4 with TRBJ1-2; the D gene is possibly TRBD1 (5 bases). V dropped 5 bases and J dropped 6 bases, with 16 bases sitting between them. The CDR3 length is 14 residues. The CDR3, as DNA: TGTGCCAGCAGTCCCCTCGGGGGGAGAAATGGCTACACCTTC. Translating gives CASSPLGGRNGYTF.

The rearrangement uses TRBV2 and TRBJ2-5, with 10 bases matching TRBD2. Germline CDR1 is SNHLY and CDR2 is FYNNEI. CDR3 length: 15 amino acids. Trimming at V came to 4 bases and at J to 5 bases, leaving 7 bases not matched to a gene. Here the CDR3 reads CASSVGLAGEETQYF. The CDR3 region has the DNA TGTGCCAGCAGTGTGGGGCTAGCGGGGGAGGAGACCCAGTACTTC.

This clonotype was counted only a few times. V usage is TRBV12-3 or TRBV12-4 and J usage is TRBJ2-7; 13 nucleotides agree with TRBD2. The CDR3 runs 15 residues. V lost 4 bases to trimming and J lost 3 bases; unmatched junction nucleotides: 3. As DNA, the CDR3 is TGTGCCAGCAGTTCGACTAGCGGGAGGTTCTACGAGCAGTACTTC. Its translation: CASSSTSGRFYEQYF.

In its sample, this clonotype was seen a few times. The CDR3 DNA is TGTGCCTGGAGGAGTACCGGGGAGCTGTTTTTT. This encodes CAWRSTGELFF. The chain couples TRBV30 to TRBJ2-2; D uncertain. This CDR3 is 11 amino acids long. Germline V CDR1 and CDR2: GTSNPN, SVGIG (reference sequence). V dropped 3 bases and J dropped 5 bases, with 4 bases sitting between them.

The chain combines TRBV29-1 with TRBJ2-5, with D possibly called TRBD1 or TRBD2 (6 bases each). CDR1 is SQVTM and CDR2 is ANQGSEA in the germline V gene. The CDR3 contains 16 residues. Deletions cut 5 bases from V and 0 bases from J, with 19 bases between. The CDR3 loop is CSVKGGTLTHQETQYF. CDR3 DNA sequence: TGCAGCGTTAAAGGGGGGACCCTCACCCACCAAGAGACCCAGTACTTC.

This clonotype is a singleton in its sample. The J gene is TRBJ1-2, the V gene TRBV9; weak D call: TRBD1 (5 bases). There are 16 residues in the CDR3. Germline V gene data show CDR1 as SGDLS and CDR2 as YYNGEE. The germline V and J ends were trimmed by 4 bases and 4 bases, with 20 bases remaining between them. CDR3 coding DNA: TGTGCCAGCAGCCGTAGTTCGAACGGGGGAGGCTATGGCTACACCTTC. Translated, it gives CASSRSSNGGGYGYTF.

The chain employs TRBV7-6 and TRBJ2-2, with D uncertain. From germline, CDR1 is SGHVS and CDR2 FNYEAQ. Trimming pared 6 bases from V and 0 bases from J, leaving 8 bases between. The CDR3 runs to 14 residues. The CDR3 sequence is CASSAGSNTGELFF. DNA for the CDR3: TGTGCCAGCAGTGCCGGCTCGAACACCGGGGAGCTGTTTTTT.

This clonotype has just a few counts. This sequence joins TRBV4-3 and TRBJ2-3; TRBD2 matches 8 bases. Trimming took 0 bases from V and 2 from J; bases not matched to a gene: 7. The CDR3 is 17 residues long. The germline CDR1 and CDR2 sequences are LGHNA and YSLEER. The DNA of the CDR3 is TGCGCCAGCAGCCAAGAGCAACGGGAGGGCCTCACAGATACGCAGTATTTT. Translation gives CASSQEQREGLTDTQYF.